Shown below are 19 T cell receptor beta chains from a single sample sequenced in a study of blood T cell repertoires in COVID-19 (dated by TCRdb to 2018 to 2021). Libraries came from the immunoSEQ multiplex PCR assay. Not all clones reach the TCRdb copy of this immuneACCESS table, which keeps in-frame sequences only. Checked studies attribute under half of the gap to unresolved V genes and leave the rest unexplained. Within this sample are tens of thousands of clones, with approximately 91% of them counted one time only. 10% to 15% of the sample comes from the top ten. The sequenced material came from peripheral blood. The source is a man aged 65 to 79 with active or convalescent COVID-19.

The CDR3 DNA reads TGTGCCAGCAGCGTAGTAGGGGACAGGGTGGGCGAGCAGTACTTC. This gives the protein CASSVVGDRVGEQYF. This chain joins TRBV9 and TRBJ2-7; TRBD1 agrees at 9 bases. The V gene end was trimmed by 0 bases and the J gene end by 6 bases; junction bases not matched to a gene: 7. Germline V gene sequence: CDR1 SGDLS, CDR2 YYNGEE. This CDR3 has 15 amino acids. The entire variable domain, with the rest obtained from reference TRBV9 and TRBJ2-7, is as follows: DSGVTQTPKHLITATGQRVTLRCSPRSGDLSVYWYQQSLDQGLQFLIQYYNGEERAKGNILERFSAQQFPDLHSELNLSSLELGDSALYFCASSVVGDRVGEQYFGPGTRLTVT.

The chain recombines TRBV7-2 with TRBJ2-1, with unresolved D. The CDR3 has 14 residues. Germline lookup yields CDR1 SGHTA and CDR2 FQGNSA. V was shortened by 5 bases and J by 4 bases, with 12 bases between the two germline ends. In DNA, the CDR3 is TGTGCCAGCAGCCCCCGACTGGTTTACAATGAGCAGTTCTTC. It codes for CASSPRLVYNEQFF.

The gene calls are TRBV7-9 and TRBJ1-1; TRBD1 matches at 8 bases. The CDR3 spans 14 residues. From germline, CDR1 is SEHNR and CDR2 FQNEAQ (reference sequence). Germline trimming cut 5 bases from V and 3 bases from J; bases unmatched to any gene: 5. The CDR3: CASSPGQGDTEAFF. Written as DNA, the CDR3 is TGTGCCAGCAGCCCCGGACAGGGTGACACTGAAGCTTTCTTT.

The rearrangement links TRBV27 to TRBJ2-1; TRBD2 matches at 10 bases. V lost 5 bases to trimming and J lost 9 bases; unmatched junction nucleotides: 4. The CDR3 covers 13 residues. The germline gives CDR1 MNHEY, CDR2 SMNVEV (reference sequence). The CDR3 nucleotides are TGTGCCAGCAGTCAAGCGGGGGGGTCTGAGCAGTTCTTC. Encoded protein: CASSQAGGSEQFF.

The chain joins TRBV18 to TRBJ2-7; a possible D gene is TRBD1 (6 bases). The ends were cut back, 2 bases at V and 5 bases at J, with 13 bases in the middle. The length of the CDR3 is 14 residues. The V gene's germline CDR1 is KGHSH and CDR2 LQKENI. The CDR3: CASSPAAGDHEQYF. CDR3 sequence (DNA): TGTGCCAGCTCACCAGCGGCAGGGGACCACGAGCAGTACTTC. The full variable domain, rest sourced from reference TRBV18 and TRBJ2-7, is NAGVMQNPRHLVRRRGQEARLRCSPMKGHSHVYWYRQLPEEGLKFMVYLQKENIIDESGMPKERFSAEFPKEGPSILRIQQVVRGDSAAYFCASSPAAGDHEQYFGPGTRLTVT.

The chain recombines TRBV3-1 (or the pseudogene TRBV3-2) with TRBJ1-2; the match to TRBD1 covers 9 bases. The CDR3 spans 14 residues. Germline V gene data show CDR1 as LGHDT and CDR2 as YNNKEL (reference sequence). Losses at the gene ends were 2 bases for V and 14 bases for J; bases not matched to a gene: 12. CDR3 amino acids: CASSQLGTGSYRTF. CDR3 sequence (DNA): TGTGCCAGCAGCCAACTCGGGACAGGGAGCTATCGGACCTTC.

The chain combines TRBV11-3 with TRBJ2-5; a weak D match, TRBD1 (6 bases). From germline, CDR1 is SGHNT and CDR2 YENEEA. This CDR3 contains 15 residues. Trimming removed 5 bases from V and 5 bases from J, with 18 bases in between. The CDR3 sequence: CASSVKTTGSETQYF. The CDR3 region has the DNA TGTGCCAGCAGCGTAAAAACAACAGGGTCGGAGACCCAGTACTTC.

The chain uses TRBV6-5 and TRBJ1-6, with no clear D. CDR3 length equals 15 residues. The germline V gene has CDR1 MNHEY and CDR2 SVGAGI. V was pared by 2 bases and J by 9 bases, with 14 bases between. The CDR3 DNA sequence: TGTGCCAGCAGTTACCGAGGGTTGGAGAGTTCACCCCTCCACTTT. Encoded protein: CASSYRGLESSPLHF.

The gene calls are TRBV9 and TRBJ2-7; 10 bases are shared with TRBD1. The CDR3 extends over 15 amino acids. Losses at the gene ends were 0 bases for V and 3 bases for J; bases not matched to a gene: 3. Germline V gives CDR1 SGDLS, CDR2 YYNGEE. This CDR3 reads CASSVGTGGSYEQYF. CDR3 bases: TGTGCCAGCAGCGTAGGGACAGGGGGTAGCTACGAGCAGTACTTC. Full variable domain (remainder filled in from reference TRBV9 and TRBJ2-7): DSGVTQTPKHLITATGQRVTLRCSPRSGDLSVYWYQQSLDQGLQFLIQYYNGEERAKGNILERFSAQQFPDLHSELNLSSLELGDSALYFCASSVGTGGSYEQYFGPGTRLTVT.

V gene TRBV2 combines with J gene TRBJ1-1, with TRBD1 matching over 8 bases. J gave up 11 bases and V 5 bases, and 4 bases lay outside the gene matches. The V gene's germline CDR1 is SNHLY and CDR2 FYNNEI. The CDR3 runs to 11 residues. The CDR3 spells CASSSGGTAFF. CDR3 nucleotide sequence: TGTGCCAGCAGTTCAGGGGGCACGGCTTTCTTT.

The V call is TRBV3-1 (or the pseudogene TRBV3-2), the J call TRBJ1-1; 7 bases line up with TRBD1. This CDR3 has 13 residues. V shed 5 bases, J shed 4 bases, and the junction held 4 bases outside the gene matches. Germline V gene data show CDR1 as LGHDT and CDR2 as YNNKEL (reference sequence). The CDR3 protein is CASSVTGVTEAFF. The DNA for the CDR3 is TGTGCCAGCAGCGTAACAGGGGTCACTGAAGCTTTCTTT.

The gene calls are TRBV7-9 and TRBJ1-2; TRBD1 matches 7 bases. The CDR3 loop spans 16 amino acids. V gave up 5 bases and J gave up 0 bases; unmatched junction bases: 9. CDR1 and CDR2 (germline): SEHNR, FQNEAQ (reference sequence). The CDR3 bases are TGTGCCAGCAGCCGAACGGGACAGATCGCTAACTATGGCTACACCTTC. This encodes CASSRTGQIANYGYTF.

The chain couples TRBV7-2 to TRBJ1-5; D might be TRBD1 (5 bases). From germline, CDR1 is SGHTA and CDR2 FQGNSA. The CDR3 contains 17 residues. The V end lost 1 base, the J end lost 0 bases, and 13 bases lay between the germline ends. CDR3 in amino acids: CASSLEGTYYSNQPQHF. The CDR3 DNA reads TGTGCCAGCAGCTTAGAAGGGACTTACTATAGCAATCAGCCCCAGCATTTT.

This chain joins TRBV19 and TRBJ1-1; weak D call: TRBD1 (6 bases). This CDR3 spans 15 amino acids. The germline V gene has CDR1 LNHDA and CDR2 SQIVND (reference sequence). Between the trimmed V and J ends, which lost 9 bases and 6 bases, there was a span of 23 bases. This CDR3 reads CASDGGAAFAAEAFF. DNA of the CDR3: TGTGCCAGCGATGGGGGGGCCGCCTTTGCCGCTGAAGCTTTCTTT.

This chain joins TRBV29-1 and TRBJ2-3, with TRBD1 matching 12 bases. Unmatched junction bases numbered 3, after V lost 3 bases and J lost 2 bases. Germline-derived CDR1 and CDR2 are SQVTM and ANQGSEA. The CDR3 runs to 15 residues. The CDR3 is CSVDGDRGPTDTQYF. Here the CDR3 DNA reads TGCAGCGTTGATGGGGACAGGGGGCCCACAGATACGCAGTATTTT.

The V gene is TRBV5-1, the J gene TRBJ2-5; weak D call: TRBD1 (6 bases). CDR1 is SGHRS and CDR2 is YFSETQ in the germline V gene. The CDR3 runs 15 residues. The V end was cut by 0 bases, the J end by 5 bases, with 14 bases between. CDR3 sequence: CASSLEGTTGETQYF. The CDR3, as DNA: TGCGCCAGCAGCTTGGAGGGGACAACGGGGGAGACCCAGTACTTC.

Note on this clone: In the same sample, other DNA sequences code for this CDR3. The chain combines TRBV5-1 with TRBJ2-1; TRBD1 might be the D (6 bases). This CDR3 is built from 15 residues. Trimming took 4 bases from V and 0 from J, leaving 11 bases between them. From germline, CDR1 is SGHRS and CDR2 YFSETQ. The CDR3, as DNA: TGCGCCAGCAGCCGTGGACAGAGCTCCTACAATGAGCAGTTCTTC. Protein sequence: CASSRGQSSYNEQFF. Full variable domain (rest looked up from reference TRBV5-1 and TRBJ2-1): KAGVTQTPRYLIKTRGQQVTLSCSPISGHRSVSWYQQTPGQGLQFLFEYFSETQRNKGNFPGRFSGRQFSNSRSEMNVSTLELGDSALYLCASSRGQSSYNEQFFGPGTRLTVL.

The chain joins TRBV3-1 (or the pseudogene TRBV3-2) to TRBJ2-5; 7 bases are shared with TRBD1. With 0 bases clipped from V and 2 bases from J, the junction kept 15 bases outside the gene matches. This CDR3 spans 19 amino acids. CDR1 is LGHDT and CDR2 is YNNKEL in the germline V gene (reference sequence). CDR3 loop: CASSQEGQVPRRGQETQYF. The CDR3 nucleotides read TGTGCCAGCAGCCAAGAAGGACAGGTCCCTCGTCGAGGGCAAGAGACCCAGTACTTC.

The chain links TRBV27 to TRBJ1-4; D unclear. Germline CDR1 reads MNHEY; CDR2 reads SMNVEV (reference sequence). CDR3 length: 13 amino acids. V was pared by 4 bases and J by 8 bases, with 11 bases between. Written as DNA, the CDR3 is TGTGCCAGCAGTTCGGCCCCGGGGGAAAAACTGTTTTTT. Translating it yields CASSSAPGEKLFF.